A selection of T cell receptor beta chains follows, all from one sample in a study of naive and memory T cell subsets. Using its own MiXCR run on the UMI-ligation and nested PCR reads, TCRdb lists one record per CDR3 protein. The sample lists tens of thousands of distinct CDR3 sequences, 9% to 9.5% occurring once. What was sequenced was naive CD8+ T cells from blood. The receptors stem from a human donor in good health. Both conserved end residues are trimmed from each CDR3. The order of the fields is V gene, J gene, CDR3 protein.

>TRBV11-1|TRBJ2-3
ASSLAAGSRADTQY
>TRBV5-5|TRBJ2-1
ASSLARSSYNEQF
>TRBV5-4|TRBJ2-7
ASSLNRGYEQY
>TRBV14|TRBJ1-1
ASSLGLGTEAF
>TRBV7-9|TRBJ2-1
ASSLANNEQF
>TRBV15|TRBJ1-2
ATSIYGQGDYT
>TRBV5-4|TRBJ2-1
ASSPGNRNEQF
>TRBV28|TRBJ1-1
ASRAGDLNTEAF
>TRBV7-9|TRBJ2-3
ASSLSQAPSGSWDTQY
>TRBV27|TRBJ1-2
ASGGMGHYGYT
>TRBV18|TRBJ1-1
ASSPPPTGPGEAF
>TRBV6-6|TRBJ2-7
ASSYSNGGGEQY
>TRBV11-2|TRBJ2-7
ATGPSHSYEQY
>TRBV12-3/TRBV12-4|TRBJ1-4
ASSDSGFSLGTNEKLF
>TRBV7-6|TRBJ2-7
ASSPHPRQSGGEQY
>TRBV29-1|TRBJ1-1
SVDGTSGTGAAF
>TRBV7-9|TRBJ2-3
ASTGGEVADTQY
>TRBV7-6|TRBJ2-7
ASSLEGDYEQY
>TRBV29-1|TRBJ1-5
SVVGDSNQPQH
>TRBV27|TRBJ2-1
ASSINRVDEQF
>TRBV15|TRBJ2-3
ATSRDPIGDGTDTQY
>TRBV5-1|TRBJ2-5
ASSWSSSGETQY
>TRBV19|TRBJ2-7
ASSLAGVTIGEQY
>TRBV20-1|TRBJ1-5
SARDPGDSSQQPQH